Each of the 23 T cell receptor beta chains below was sequenced from the same sample in a study of beta chain features in type 1 diabetes. General study findings and limits: Significant though moderate, a shortening of TCRB CDR3s appeared in all four CD4+ subsets of Type 1 diabetes patients.

Expressed TCRB transcripts got sequenced, as all isolated RNA was reverse transcribed. Clones were read by immunoSEQ multiplex PCR, and TCRdb kept only the in-frame ones, dropping some. Here the sample spans a few hundred thousand clones, less than 30% being singletons. These TCRs are of unknown antigen specificity. The sequenced sample was naive CD4+ T cells from blood. These receptors came from a woman in her twenties or thirties with type 1 diabetes.

This chain joins TRBV28 and TRBJ1-4; no reliable D call. Germline-derived CDR1 and CDR2 are MDHEN and SYDVKM. V was shortened by 7 bases and J by 8 bases, with 5 bases between the two germline ends. The CDR3 is 10 residues long. This CDR3 reads CASTGEKLFF. CDR3 bases: TGTGCCAGCACGGGGGAAAAACTGTTTTTT.

The V and J genes are TRBV7-6 and TRBJ1-4; TRBD1 is a possible D gene (5 bases). Deletions cut 11 bases from V and 7 bases from J, with 11 bases between. CDR1 is SGHVS and CDR2 is FNYEAQ in the germline V gene. The CDR3 sequence is 11 residues long. The CDR3 coding sequence is TGTGCCGCAGGGATGAGTGAAAAACTGTTTTTT. Protein product: CAAGMSEKLFF.

This sequence joins TRBV5-1 and TRBJ1-2; possible D gene TRBD1, 6 bases. V was trimmed by 3 bases and J by 4 bases, leaving 13 bases between them. The V gene's germline CDR1 is SGHRS and CDR2 YFSETQ. The CDR3 is 14 amino acids. CDR3 bases: TGCGCCAGCAGCTCCCTGGACAGTGCCTATGGCTACACCTTC. Its translation is CASSSLDSAYGYTF.

This clone appeared a single time. The rearrangement joins TRBV11-2 to TRBJ2-7, with 9 nucleotides matching TRBD2. This CDR3 contains 14 residues. The V gene end was trimmed by 6 bases and the J gene end by 6 bases; junction bases not matched to a gene: 9. CDR1 SGHAT and CDR2 FQNNGV come from the germline V gene. The CDR3 DNA follows: TGTGCCAGCAGGTTGCTAGCGGGACATAGCGAGCAGTACTTC. Protein: CASRLLAGHSEQYF.

This clone was seen a handful of times. The V call is TRBV7-9, the J call TRBJ1-1; TRBD1 matches 10 bases. This CDR3 is 15 amino acids long. CDR1 is SEHNR, CDR2 FQNEAQ, per germline (reference sequence). Trimming at V came to 5 bases and at J to 5 bases, leaving 8 bases not matched to a gene. The CDR3 DNA sequence: TGTGCCAGCAGCACATCCGGGACAGGGGATACTGAAGCTTTCTTT. Encoded protein: CASSTSGTGDTEAFF.

The chain is built from TRBV5-1 and TRBJ2-3; D is unclear. The V gene's germline CDR1 is SGHRS and CDR2 YFSETQ. V lost 0 bases, J lost 0 bases, and 17 bases lay in between. This CDR3 region has 18 residues. The CDR3 spells CASSLAYYTYSSTDTQYF. The CDR3 DNA sequence: TGCGCCAGCAGCTTGGCCTACTACACTTATTCTAGCACAGATACGCAGTATTTT.

Only a few counts were recorded for this clone. The chain links TRBV5-1 to TRBJ2-3, with 7 bases identical to TRBD2. The CDR3 sequence is 16 residues long. Losses at the gene ends were 4 bases for V and 0 bases for J; bases not matched to a gene: 8. From germline, CDR1 is SGHRS and CDR2 YFSETQ. For the CDR3, the DNA is TGCGCCAGCAGCAATTCTCCTAGCGGCAGCACAGATACGCAGTATTTT. Protein product: CASSNSPSGSTDTQYF.

V is TRBV18 and J is TRBJ1-2, with D uncertain. This CDR3 comprises 12 residues. Germline loops: CDR1 KGHSH, CDR2 LQKENI. Deletions cut 3 bases from V and 5 bases from J, with 7 bases between. The CDR3 DNA is TGTGCCAGCTCACCTGCGGAGTATGGCTACACCTTC. This translates into CASSPAEYGYTF.

In this sample, this clone turned up a few times. This rearrangement joins TRBV2 to TRBJ2-1; TRBD2 might be the D (5 bases). The V end lost 7 bases, the J end lost 7 bases, and 14 bases lay between the germline ends. Germline values: CDR1 SNHLY, CDR2 FYNNEI. CDR3 size: 13 residues. The CDR3 region has the DNA TGTGCCAGCACCACTCTATCGGGGAATGAGCAGTTCTTC. It yields the protein CASTTLSGNEQFF.

This chain's CDR3 is CASSLDSGGRGYTF. In DNA form, the CDR3 reads TGTGCCAGCAGTTTGGACAGCGGCGGGAGGGGCTACACCTTC. The chain couples TRBV28 to TRBJ1-2; TRBD1 is a possible D gene (6 bases). V shed 3 bases and J shed 8 bases, with 16 bases lying between them. The CDR3 has 14 amino acids. Germline CDR1 MDHEN, CDR2 SYDVKM.

The J gene is TRBJ1-4, the V gene TRBV29-1; perhaps TRBD1 as D (5 bases). Germline V gene lookup returns CDR1 SQVTM and CDR2 ANQGSEA. There are 13 residues in the CDR3. Trimming pared 7 bases from V and 5 bases from J, leaving 14 bases between. CDR3 sequence: CSASQANNEKLFF. The CDR3 nucleotides are TGCAGCGCCTCACAGGCTAACAATGAAAAACTGTTTTTT.

This clone was seen a handful of times. J is TRBJ2-1 and V is TRBV5-1; 8 bases are shared with TRBD2. V lost 3 bases to trimming and J lost 7 bases; unmatched junction nucleotides: 9. Germline loops: CDR1 SGHRS, CDR2 YFSETQ. This CDR3 spans 15 amino acids. CDR3 sequence reads: CASSSQAGVGNEQFF. CDR3 nucleotides: TGCGCCAGCAGCTCCCAAGCGGGAGTGGGAAATGAGCAGTTCTTC.

This clone was counted between two and nine times. The V gene is TRBV29-1, the J gene TRBJ2-3, with 7 nucleotides matching TRBD2. This CDR3 contains 15 residues. The ends lost 6 bases at V and 1 base at J; junction bases unmatched: 10. From germline, CDR1 is SQVTM and CDR2 ANQGSEA. The CDR3 sequence is CSVERVLAGTDTQYF. In DNA form, the CDR3 reads TGCAGCGTGGAGAGAGTTCTAGCGGGCACAGATACGCAGTATTTT.

The rearrangement uses TRBV4-1 and TRBJ2-5; 7 bases are shared with TRBD2. The ends lost 1 base at V and 0 bases at J; junction bases unmatched: 2. The germline CDR1 and CDR2 sequences are MGHRA and YSYEKL. The CDR3 spans 15 residues. DNA of the CDR3: TGCGCCAGCAGCCAAGGTAGCGGGTACCAAGAGACCCAGTACTTC. As protein: CASSQGSGYQETQYF.

This clone was seen more than once but under ten times. This chain connects TRBV5-1 to TRBJ2-3, with D possibly being TRBD2 (5 bases). This CDR3 is 15 amino acids long. Trimming took off 3 bases at V and 2 bases at J, with 13 bases between the two ends. CDR1 and CDR2 (germline): SGHRS, YFSETQ. CDR3 in DNA: TGCGCCAGCAGCTCCTCACTAGGTGACACAGATACGCAGTATTTT. Amino acids: CASSSSLGDTDTQYF.

This clone was detected a few times. The chain is built from TRBV7-9 and TRBJ2-2; a possible D gene is TRBD1 (6 bases). V was cut by 7 bases and J by 7 bases, with 19 bases left in between. Germline V gene sequence: CDR1 SEHNR, CDR2 FQNEAQ (reference sequence). This CDR3 has 15 amino acids. CDR3 DNA sequence: TGTGCCAGCACTACAGGGACCGGGCGAAGCGGGGAGCTGTTTTTT. Its protein product is CASTTGTGRSGELFF.

The rearrangement joins TRBV11-1 to TRBJ2-1; 15 nucleotides agree with TRBD2. The CDR3 is 15 amino acids. Germline V gene lookup returns CDR1 SGHAT and CDR2 FQDESV (reference sequence). V was pared by 4 bases and J by 8 bases, with 3 bases of the junction left unmatched. CDR3 in DNA: TGTGCCAGCAGCTCGGGACTAGCGGGAGGTTATGAGCAGTTCTTC. Translated, it gives CASSSGLAGGYEQFF.

This clone was seen a few times. The chain joins TRBV10-3 to TRBJ2-5; 8 bases map to TRBD1. The J segment lost 4 bases and the V segment lost 6 bases, leaving 1 base of the junction unmatched. The germline V gene encodes CDR1 ENHRY and CDR2 SYGVKD. CDR3 length: 12 amino acids. The CDR3: CAIRDRAETQYF. Written as DNA, the CDR3 is TGTGCCATCAGGGACAGGGCAGAGACCCAGTACTTC.

The rearrangement joins TRBV18 to TRBJ2-4; 7 bases agree with TRBD2. CDR3 length: 15 amino acids. Germline CDR1 is KGHSH and CDR2 is LQKENI. V was pared by 6 bases and J by 0 bases, with 5 bases of the junction left unmatched. CDR3 sequence reads: CASSPTSLAKNIQYF. The CDR3 DNA follows: TGTGCCAGCTCCCCGACTAGCCTAGCCAAAAACATTCAGTACTTC.

The chain combines TRBV7-9 with TRBJ2-5, with D possibly being TRBD1 (6 bases). Trimming stripped 8 bases from V and 2 bases from J, with 18 bases between. The CDR3 sequence is 15 residues long. Germline CDR1 reads SEHNR; CDR2 reads FQNEAQ (reference sequence). CDR3 sequence reads: CASSRDTRWQETQYF. DNA for the CDR3: TGTGCCAGCTCCCGGGACACTCGATGGCAAGAGACCCAGTACTTC.

This chain connects TRBV9 to TRBJ2-1; 8 bases are a match to TRBD2. V lost 1 base, J lost 5 bases, and 8 bases stayed unmatched. The CDR3 has 16 amino acids. The germline gives CDR1 SGDLS, CDR2 YYNGEE. CDR3 sequence reads: CASSVKWIGGDNEQFF. DNA for the CDR3: TGTGCCAGCAGCGTAAAGTGGATCGGGGGGGACAATGAGCAGTTCTTC.

This clone showed up just a few times. The V and J genes are TRBV18 and TRBJ2-6; TRBD1 agrees at 10 bases. The length of the CDR3 is 19 residues. V lost 3 bases, J lost 2 bases, and 10 bases stayed unmatched. From germline, CDR1 is KGHSH and CDR2 LQKENI. The CDR3 DNA follows: TGTGCCAGCTCACCTCAACGACAGGGGGCGCATACTGGGGCCAACGTCCTGACTTTC. Protein: CASSPQRQGAHTGANVLTF.

This chain joins TRBV4-1 and TRBJ2-5; D possibly corresponds to TRBD1 (8 bases). With 6 bases removed from V and 5 bases from J, the gap between germline ends came to 19 bases. The germline V gene encodes CDR1 MGHRA and CDR2 YSYEKL. The CDR3 totals 15 residues. In nucleotides, the CDR3 is TGCGCCAGCAGGTCCGGACAGGGAGGGCCGGAGACCCAGTACTTC. Protein sequence: CASRSGQGGPETQYF.